These 6 T cell receptor beta chains were sequenced from one sample in a study of blood T cell repertoires in COVID-19. TCRdb's copy holds only in-frame clones and misses some; the assay was immunoSEQ multiplex PCR. The table records about 110,000 clones, 88% of them present only once. The sample was peripheral blood. All receptors come from a human donor in a cohort sampled during active COVID-19.

This chain joins TRBV3-1 (or the pseudogene TRBV3-2) and TRBJ2-1; 13 positions agree with TRBD2. V dropped 4 bases and J dropped 2; count of bases not matched to a gene: 2. Germline CDR1 reads LGHDT; CDR2 reads YNNKEL (reference sequence). The CDR3 is 16 residues long. The CDR3 sequence: CASSRTSGSAYNEQFF. The DNA of the CDR3 is TGTGCCAGCAGCCGGACTAGCGGGAGTGCCTACAATGAGCAGTTCTTC.

The chain employs TRBV7-8 and TRBJ2-1; 9 nucleotides agree with TRBD2. Germline-derived CDR1 and CDR2 are SGHVS and FQNEAQ. J lost 3 bases, V lost 6 bases, and 3 bases had no gene match. The CDR3 has 14 amino acids. The CDR3 loop is CASRAGGIYNEQFF. The CDR3, as DNA: TGTGCCAGCAGGGCGGGGGGGATCTACAATGAGCAGTTCTTC.

This chain joins TRBV5-4 and TRBJ2-5; 7 bases fit TRBD1. This CDR3 has 16 amino acids. The V gene's germline CDR1 is SGHNT and CDR2 YYREEE (reference sequence). V gave up 0 bases and J gave up 5 bases; unmatched junction bases: 10. The CDR3 DNA reads TGTGCCAGCAGCTTGGCCCCGGACAGGCCCGGGGAGACCCAGTACTTC. Protein: CASSLAPDRPGETQYF.

This chain uses TRBV7-9 with TRBJ1-3, with D possibly TRBD1 on 5 matching bases. The CDR3 spans 16 residues. The V end was cut by 0 bases, the J end by 3 bases, with 12 bases between. Looked up from germline, CDR1 is SEHNR and CDR2 is FQNEAQ (reference sequence). The CDR3 DNA follows: TGTGCCAGCAGCTTAGCCGGGACTCCTTTTGGAAACACCATATATTTT. This sequence encodes CASSLAGTPFGNTIYF.

The chain combines TRBV7-2 with TRBJ2-3; D call uncertain. The V and J ends lost 1 base and 9 bases respectively, with 11 bases between them. Germline-derived CDR1 and CDR2 are SGHTA and FQGNSA. This CDR3 region has 13 residues. The CDR3 DNA follows: TGTGCCAGCAGCTTAGATGGCCGTGGCACGCAGTATTTT. Encoded protein: CASSLDGRGTQYF.

J is TRBJ2-4 and V is TRBV19; D gene ambiguous. This CDR3 contains 16 residues. CDR1 and CDR2 from the germline V gene are LNHDA and SQIVND (reference sequence). Deletions cut 3 bases from V and 0 bases from J, with 12 bases between. The CDR3 loop is CASSMSALIAKNIQYF. Written as DNA, the CDR3 is TGTGCCAGTAGTATGAGTGCCCTAATAGCCAAAAACATTCAGTACTTC. Full variable domain (remainder filled in from reference TRBV19 and TRBJ2-4): DGGITQSPKYLFRKEGQNVTLSCEQNLNHDAMYWYRQDPGQGLRLIYYSQIVNDFQKGDIAEGYSVSREKKESFPLTVTSAQKNPTAFYLCASSMSALIAKNIQYFGAGTRLSVL.